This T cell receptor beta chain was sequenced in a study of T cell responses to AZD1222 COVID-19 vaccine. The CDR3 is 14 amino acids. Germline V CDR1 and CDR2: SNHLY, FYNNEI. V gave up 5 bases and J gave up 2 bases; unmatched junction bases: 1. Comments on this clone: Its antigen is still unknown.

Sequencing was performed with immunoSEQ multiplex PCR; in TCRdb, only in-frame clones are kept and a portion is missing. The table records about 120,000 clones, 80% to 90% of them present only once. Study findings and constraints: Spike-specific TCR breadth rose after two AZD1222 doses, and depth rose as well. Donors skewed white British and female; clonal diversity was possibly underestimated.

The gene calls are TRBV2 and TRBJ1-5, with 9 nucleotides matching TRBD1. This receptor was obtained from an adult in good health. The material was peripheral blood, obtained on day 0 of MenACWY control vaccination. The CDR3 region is CASSTGGGNQPQHF. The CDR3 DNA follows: TGTGCCAGCAGTACAGGGGGCGGCAATCAGCCCCAGCATTTT.